This T cell receptor beta chain was obtained from a study of T cell clusters in autoimmune cytopenias. TRB was amplified by touch-down multiplex PCR, primer pools A and B combined. TCRdb reanalyzed the multiplex PCR reads, giving one entry per CDR3 protein sequence and no DNA. This repertoire includes roughly 7,000 distinct CDR3 sequences. Germline CDR1 MNHNS, CDR2 SASEGT. CDR3 size: 14 residues. TRB was amplified from approximately 230 ng of peripheral blood genomic DNA per sample. The sample was also linked to a second study, of T cell repertoires in aging, cancer and after chemotherapy.

This sequence was found in a human donor in good health. The sequenced sample consisted of peripheral blood. The chain has TRBV6-1 and TRBJ2-1; without DNA, the TCRdb call of TRBD2 cannot be checked. The CDR3 here is CAILGLAGGGEQFF.